This T cell receptor (beta chain) was captured in a study of blood T cell repertoires in COVID-19. Participants were aged roughly 18 to 100 years from about 25 US areas. Generated by immunoSEQ multiplex PCR, the TCRdb table keeps only in-frame clones and is missing some. The repertoire consists of fewer than 250,000 clones, with roughly 85% occurring once and the leading ten covering approximately 8.6%. The TCR was taken from a woman between 45 and 65 years old with acute COVID-19. The sequencing sample was made of PBMCs or T cells enriched from blood (not recorded which).

CDR3 coding DNA: TGTGCCAGCAGCTTGGTGACTAAGGACACCGGGGAGCTGTTTTTT. Encoded protein: CASSLVTKDTGELFF. The chain links TRBV5-6 to TRBJ2-2; tentatively, D is TRBD2 (5 bases). The CDR3 spans 15 residues. CDR1 is SGHDT, CDR2 YYEEEE, per germline. Trimming took 0 bases from V and 3 from J, leaving 9 bases between them.